This paragraph reports one TCR beta chain. Antigen specificity is unknown. The data were taken from a study of cytotoxic CD8 clonotypes in ibrutinib-treated CLL. Study-wide background: Of the patients, under 13 were relapsed/refractory, 15 treatment-naive and 17 to 18 IGHV unmutated. Sequenced samples delivered averages of around 260,000 productive templates and around 90,000 productive rearrangements.

Study-level results: A rise in clonality was seen at ibrutinib response, and a fall back toward baseline was seen at progression. Baseline levels of clonality went above those of age-matched healthy donors and moved with circulating CD8+ T-cell counts.

TCRdb's copy holds only in-frame clones and misses some; the assay was immunoSEQ multiplex PCR. The table has 100,000 to 150,000 clones, roughly 85% seen once; the top ten hold roughly 2%. Trimming shortened V by 6 bases and J by 2 bases, and 13 bases separated the two germline ends. Germline CDR1 SQVTM, CDR2 ANQGSEA. This CDR3 region has 13 residues. The receptor's source is a human donor with chronic lymphocytic leukemia. The material was PBMCs, obtained after 24 months of ibrutinib treatment. The chain recombines TRBV29-1 with TRBJ2-5; D may be TRBD1 (5 bases). The CDR3 region has the DNA TGCAGCGTGACAGCCGTAGGTCAAGAGACCCAGTACTTC. It yields the protein CSVTAVGQETQYF. The full variable domain, in which reference TRBV29-1 and TRBJ2-5 provide the parts outside the CDR3, is SAVISQKPSRDICQRGTSLTIQCQVDSQVTMMFWYRQQPGQSLTLIATANQGSEATYESGFVIDKFPISRPNLTFSTLTVSNMSPEDSSIYLCSVTAVGQETQYFGPGTRLLVL.